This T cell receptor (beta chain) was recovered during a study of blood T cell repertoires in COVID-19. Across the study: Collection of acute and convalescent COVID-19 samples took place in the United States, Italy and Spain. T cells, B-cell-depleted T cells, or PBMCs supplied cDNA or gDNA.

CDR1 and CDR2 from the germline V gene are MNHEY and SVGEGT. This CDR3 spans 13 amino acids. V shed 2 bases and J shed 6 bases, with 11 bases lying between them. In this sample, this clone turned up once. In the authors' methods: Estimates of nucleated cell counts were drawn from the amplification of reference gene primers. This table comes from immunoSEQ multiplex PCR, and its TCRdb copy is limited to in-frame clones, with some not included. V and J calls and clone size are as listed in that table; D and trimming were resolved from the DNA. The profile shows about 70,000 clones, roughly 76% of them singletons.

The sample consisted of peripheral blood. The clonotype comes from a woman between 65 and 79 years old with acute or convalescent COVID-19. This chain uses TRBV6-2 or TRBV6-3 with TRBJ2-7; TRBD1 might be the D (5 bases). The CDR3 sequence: CASSYGRAGEQYF. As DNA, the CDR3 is TGTGCCAGCAGTTACGGCAGGGCCGGCGAGCAGTACTTC.